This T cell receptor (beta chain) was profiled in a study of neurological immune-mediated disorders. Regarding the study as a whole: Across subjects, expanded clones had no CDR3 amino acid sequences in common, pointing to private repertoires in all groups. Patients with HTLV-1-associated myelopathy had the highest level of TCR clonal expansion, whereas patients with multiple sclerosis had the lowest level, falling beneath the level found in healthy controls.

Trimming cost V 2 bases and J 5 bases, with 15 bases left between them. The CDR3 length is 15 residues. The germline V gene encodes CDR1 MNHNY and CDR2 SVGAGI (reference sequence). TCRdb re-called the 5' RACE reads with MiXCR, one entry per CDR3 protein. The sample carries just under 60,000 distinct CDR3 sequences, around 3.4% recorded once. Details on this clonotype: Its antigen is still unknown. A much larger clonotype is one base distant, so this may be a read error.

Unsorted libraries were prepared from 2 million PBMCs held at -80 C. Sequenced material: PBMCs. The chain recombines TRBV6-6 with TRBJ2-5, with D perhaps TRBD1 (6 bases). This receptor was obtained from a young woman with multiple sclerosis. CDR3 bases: TGTGCCAGCAGTTACCCAGGAAAGGGGGATGAGACCCAGTACTTC. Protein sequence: CASSYPGKGDETQYF.